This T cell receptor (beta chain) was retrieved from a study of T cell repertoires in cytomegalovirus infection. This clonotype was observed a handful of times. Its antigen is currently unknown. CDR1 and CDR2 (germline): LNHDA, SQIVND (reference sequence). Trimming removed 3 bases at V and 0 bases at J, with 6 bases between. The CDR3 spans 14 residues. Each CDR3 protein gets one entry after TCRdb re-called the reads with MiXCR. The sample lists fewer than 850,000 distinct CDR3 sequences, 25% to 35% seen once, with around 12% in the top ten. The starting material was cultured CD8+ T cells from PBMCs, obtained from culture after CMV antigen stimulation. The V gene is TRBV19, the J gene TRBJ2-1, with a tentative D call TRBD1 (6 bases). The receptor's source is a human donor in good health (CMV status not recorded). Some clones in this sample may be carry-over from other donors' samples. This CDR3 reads CASSMGASYNEQFF. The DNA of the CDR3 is TGTGCCAGTAGTATGGGGGCCTCCTACAATGAGCAGTTCTTC. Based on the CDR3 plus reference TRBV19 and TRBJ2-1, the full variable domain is DGGITQSPKYLFRKEGQNVTLSCEQNLNHDAMYWYRQDPGQGLRLIYYSQIVNDFQKGDIAEGYSVSREKKESFPLTVTSAQKNPTAFYLCASSMGASYNEQFFGPGTRLTVL.